This T cell receptor (beta chain) emerged from a study of shared clonotypes between healthy human individuals. For every subset, genomic DNA was evenly distributed across several immunoSEQ plates. Assay: immunoSEQ multiplex PCR; the TCRdb copy retains only in-frame clones and omits some. The data hold some 1 million clones, with roughly 80% observed a single time. This clone was seen only a few times. Germline V gives CDR1 DFQATT, CDR2 SNEGSKA (reference sequence). V gave up 3 bases and J gave up 9 bases, with 11 bases separating them. The CDR3 is 11 amino acids. Sequencing was performed on memory CD4+ T cells sorted from blood. Sample subset: CD45RA-negative fraction. The receptor was isolated from a man aged 18 to 29 in good health. This chain joins TRBV20-1 and TRBJ1-1; D unclear. Here the CDR3 DNA reads TGCAGTGCTAGCCCGGGGTGGAAAGCTTTCTTT. Residues: CSASPGWKAFF.